This TCR beta chain comes out of a study of T cells in Graves' hyperthyroidism and ophthalmopathy. Regarding the study as a whole: Ophthalmopathy prediction by the model preceded onset by a median approximately 5.9 months. Blood also held most thyroid clonotypes expanded beyond 0.001. A 13 V-J model separated ophthalmopathy from stable hyperthyroidism.

A note on this clonotype: The antigen remains undetermined. At one of its ends the junction is not consistent with the germline gene, which may arise from a read error.

The CDR3 runs 13 residues. The germline CDR1 and CDR2 sequences are SGHAT and FQNNGV. Uncontrolled infections, other autoimmune diseases, pregnancy or lactation led to exclusion of patients. RNA transcripts served as the template for amplifying TCR beta CDR3 regions. When the TCR CDR3 underwent first-round RT-PCR, the HTBI primer set was used. Each CDR3 protein gets one entry after TCRdb re-called the multiplex PCR reads with MiXCR. The repertoire has 500,000 to 600,000 distinct CDR3 sequences, 46% of them found once; the top ten carry 19%. The sequence was collected from an adult woman with Graves' disease, either hyperthyroidism or ophthalmopathy (not recorded which). The specimen was peripheral blood or thyroid tissue (not recorded which). The gene calls are TRBV11-2 and TRBJ2-5; the D gene is possibly TRBD2 (6 bases). This CDR3 reads CASSLLGGETQLF. The CDR3 nucleotides read TGTGCCAGCAGCCTTTTGGGGGGAGAGACCCAGCTCTTC.